A selection of T cell receptor beta chains follows, all from one sample in a study of blood T cell repertoires in COVID-19. The method was immunoSEQ multiplex PCR; TCRdb's version includes in-frame clones alone and lacks a portion of them. The sample lists about 280,000 clones, roughly nine tenths occurring once. Input material: peripheral blood. Receptor source: a man aged 35-49 years with active or convalescent COVID-19. The CDR3 runs from the conserved cysteine through the conserved F or W. Fields, in order: J gene, D gene, clone size, V gene, CDR3 protein, CDR3 DNA. A D gene is named only where the DNA matches it firmly. Clone size appears in some rows only: once, few, many, or a class for an expanded clone.

TRBJ2-7	NA	NA	TRBV7-6	CASSPGAGDNYEQYF	TGTGCCAGCAGCCCCGGGGCAGGGGATAACTACGAGCAGTACTTC
TRBJ1-4	NA	NA	TRBV9	CASSVGQELNEKLFF	TGTGCCAGCAGCGTAGGACAGGAGCTTAATGAAAAACTGTTTTTT
TRBJ1-5	NA	NA	TRBV27	CASSLAGYSNQPQHF	TGTGCCAGCAGTTTAGCGGGTTATAGCAATCAGCCCCAGCATTTT
TRBJ2-2	TRBD1	few	TRBV10-3	CAIRNNGQGGTGELFF	TGTGCCATCAGGAATAATGGACAGGGGGGCACCGGGGAGCTGTTTTTT
TRBJ2-1	TRBD2	NA	TRBV9	CASSPGLAGNEQFF	TGTGCCAGCAGCCCGGGACTAGCGGGGAACGAGCAGTTCTTC
TRBJ1-6	NA	NA	TRBV9	CASSDPGVNSPLHF	TGTGCCAGCAGCGACCCCGGTGTCAATTCACCCCTCCACTTT
TRBJ1-2	TRBD1	NA	TRBV12-3/TRBV12-4	CATATGAYYGYTF	TGTGCCACCGCGACAGGGGCCTACTATGGCTACACCTTC
TRBJ2-1	NA	once	TRBV3-1/TRBV3-2	CASSQDKRGEQFF	TGTGCCAGCAGCCAAGATAAGCGCGGTGAGCAGTTCTTC
TRBJ2-3	TRBD2	once	TRBV5-4	CASSGTSGASWGTQYF	TGTGCCAGCAGCGGGACTAGCGGGGCCTCTTGGGGTACGCAGTATTTT
TRBJ1-1	NA	NA	TRBV7-6	CASSLGGNKNTEAFF	TGTGCCAGCAGCTTGGGAGGAAACAAAAACACTGAAGCTTTCTTT
TRBJ1-5	NA	once	TRBV5-1	CASSRDRNQPQHF	TGCGCCAGCAGTCGAGACAGAAATCAGCCCCAGCATTTT
TRBJ2-7	TRBD1	once	TRBV9	CASSGQGATPYEQYF	TGTGCCAGCAGCGGACAGGGGGCGACCCCCTACGAGCAGTACTTC
TRBJ1-6	NA	once	TRBV30	CAWRQSSSYNSPLHF	TGTGCCTGGAGACAGTCGAGCTCCTATAATTCACCCCTCCACTTT
TRBJ2-1	TRBD2	NA	TRBV9	CASSVVLAGYNEQFF	TGTGCCAGCAGCGTAGTACTAGCGGGGTACAATGAGCAGTTCTTC
TRBJ1-5	NA	NA	TRBV19	CASSTAGEGNQPQHF	TGTGCCAGTAGTACGGCAGGGGAAGGCAATCAGCCCCAGCATTTT
TRBJ1-1	NA	NA	TRBV10-1	CASSDSDSNTEAFF	TGCGCCAGCAGTGACTCCGACAGCAACACTGAAGCTTTCTTT
TRBJ2-7	TRBD2	NA	TRBV6-5	CASRLAGGYEQYF	TGTGCCAGCAGGCTAGCGGGGGGATACGAGCAGTACTTC
TRBJ1-4	NA	NA	TRBV29-1	CSVSSQALGGKLFF	TGCAGCGTTTCCTCACAGGCCCTCGGGGGGAAACTGTTTTTT
TRBJ2-3	NA	NA	TRBV28	CASISNTDTQYF	TGTGCCAGCATATCTAACACAGATACGCAGTATTTT
TRBJ1-5	NA	NA	TRBV12-3/TRBV12-4	CASSTGQPQHF	TGTGCCAGCAGTACAGGGCAGCCCCAGCATTTT
TRBJ1-3	NA	NA	TRBV7-8	CASSLQASGNTIYF	TGTGCCAGCAGCTTACAGGCCTCTGGAAACACCATATATTTT
TRBJ2-3	TRBD2	once	TRBV5-1	CASSLAAAGVSATDTQYF	TGCGCCAGCAGCTTGGCCGCAGCGGGGGTATCTGCAACAGATACGCAGTATTTT
TRBJ1-1	NA	NA	TRBV11-3	CASSLQGKLLNTEAFF	TGTGCCAGCAGCTTACAGGGGAAACTTCTGAACACTGAAGCTTTCTTT
TRBJ1-1	NA	few	TRBV11-2	CASSRETYLPGEAFF	TGTGCCAGCAGCCGAGAAACCTATCTTCCAGGGGAAGCTTTCTTT
TRBJ1-1	NA	NA	TRBV30	CAWSRGREGNTEAFF	TGTGCCTGGAGCCGAGGTAGGGAGGGGAACACTGAAGCTTTCTTT
TRBJ1-2	TRBD1	NA	TRBV4-1	CASSRDPGTDNYGYTF	TGCGCCAGCAGCCGAGACCCCGGGACAGATAACTATGGCTACACCTTC
TRBJ2-7	NA	NA	TRBV19	CASSMGIRDYEQYF	TGTGCCAGTAGTATGGGAATCAGGGATTACGAGCAGTACTTC
TRBJ2-7	TRBD1	NA	TRBV9	CASSARQGRQEQYF	TGTGCCAGCAGCGCAAGACAGGGCCGGCAGGAGCAGTACTTC
TRBJ2-1	NA	NA	TRBV9	CASSVDPGEGNEQFF	TGTGCCAGCAGCGTAGACCCGGGAGAGGGGAATGAGCAGTTCTTC
TRBJ1-2	NA	NA	TRBV24-1	CATSPGTLTGGYTF	TGTGCCACCAGCCCCGGGACATTGACCGGAGGCTACACCTTC
TRBJ1-4	TRBD1	NA	TRBV4-1	CASSPQGVLSNEKLFF	TGCGCCAGCAGCCCACAGGGGGTCCTATCGAATGAAAAACTGTTTTTT
TRBJ2-5	TRBD2	NA	TRBV19	CASSITGGKQETQYF	TGTGCCAGTAGTATAACGGGGGGGAAACAAGAGACCCAGTACTTC
TRBJ1-5	TRBD1	NA	TRBV19	CASSIGQGWPQHF	TGTGCCAGTAGTATAGGACAGGGTTGGCCCCAGCATTTT
TRBJ2-1	NA	NA	TRBV2	CASSEAPGGNEQFF	TGTGCCAGCAGTGAAGCCCCTGGCGGTAATGAGCAGTTCTTC
TRBJ2-7	NA	NA	TRBV9	CASSQRGGSGTYEQYF	TGTGCCAGCAGCCAACGTGGGGGGTCAGGAACCTACGAGCAGTACTTC
TRBJ1-2	NA	NA	TRBV29-1	CSVGDPRGQSYGYTF	TGCAGCGTCGGAGACCCAAGGGGACAAAGTTATGGCTACACCTTC
TRBJ1-2	NA	NA	TRBV5-6	CASSFDTNYGYTF	TGTGCCAGCAGTTTTGACACTAACTATGGCTACACCTTC
TRBJ1-2	NA	NA	TRBV24-1	CATSDTRNRERDGYTF	TGTGCCACCAGTGATACCAGGAACAGGGAGAGGGATGGCTACACCTTC
TRBJ1-2	NA	NA	TRBV5-6	CASSLVLGESDGYTF	TGTGCCAGCAGCTTGGTTCTCGGGGAATCTGACGGCTACACCTTC
TRBJ1-4	NA	NA	TRBV5-6	CASEGGPGEKLFF	TGTGCCAGCGAGGGGGGGCCTGGTGAAAAACTGTTTTTT
TRBJ2-7	TRBD1	NA	TRBV11-2	CASSYSGTGFHEQYF	TGTGCCAGCAGTTATTCCGGGACAGGGTTCCACGAGCAGTACTTC
TRBJ2-1	NA	NA	TRBV5-4	CASSFRTYNEQFF	TGTGCCAGCAGCTTTCGGACATACAATGAGCAGTTCTTC
TRBJ1-2	NA	NA	TRBV7-9	CAINPSGFEGYTF	TGTGCCATCAACCCCTCGGGATTCGAAGGCTACACCTTC
TRBJ1-5	TRBD1	once	TRBV19	CASTPTGRNQPQHF	TGTGCCAGTACCCCGACAGGGCGTAATCAGCCCCAGCATTTT
TRBJ1-6	TRBD1	NA	TRBV28	CASLRGEGSLHF	TGTGCCAGCCTCAGGGGGGAAGGGTCACTCCACTTT
TRBJ1-5	NA	many	TRBV19	CASSIAGSEGQPQHF	TGTGCCAGTAGTATAGCCGGGAGTGAAGGTCAGCCCCAGCATTTT
TRBJ1-3	TRBD1	NA	TRBV9	CASSLRGDREGNTIYF	TGTGCCAGCAGCCTCAGAGGGGACAGGGAGGGAAACACCATATATTTT
TRBJ1-1	TRBD1	NA	TRBV2	CASSQLGQQNTEAFF	TGTGCCAGCAGCCAATTGGGACAGCAGAACACTGAAGCTTTCTTT
TRBJ1-2	NA	NA	TRBV12-3/TRBV12-4	CASSTADGYTF	TGTGCCAGCAGTACTGCGGATGGCTACACCTTC
TRBJ2-5	NA	NA	TRBV6-5	CASSTFPDSETQYF	TGTGCCAGCAGTACCTTCCCCGACTCGGAGACCCAGTACTTC